This passage covers 26 T cell receptor beta chains from one sample sequenced in a study of neoadjuvant anti-PD-1 for oral cavity cancer. The table came from immunoSEQ multiplex PCR; TCRdb's copy has only in-frame clones and leaves some out. The data contain over 25,000 clones, more than 65% of them singletons. Time point indicated: after neoadjuvant nivolumab, at surgical resection. The input for sequencing was PBMCs, taken after nivolumab (anti-PD-1) treatment. These TCRs come from a person aged 35-80 years with oral cavity squamous cell carcinoma.

The rearrangement links TRBV4-1 to TRBJ2-1; 7 bases are a match to TRBD2. The CDR3 is 12 residues long. V dropped 4 bases and J dropped 7; count of bases not matched to a gene: 1. Germline V gene lookup returns CDR1 MGHRA and CDR2 YSYEKL. This CDR3 reads CASSLGGNEQFF. The CDR3 nucleotides are TGCGCCAGCAGCCTGGGGGGGAATGAGCAGTTCTTC.

This clone was counted only a few times. This rearrangement joins TRBV11-3 to TRBJ2-1; D gene unclear. Germline loops: CDR1 SGHNT, CDR2 YENEEA. There are 14 residues in the CDR3. The V and J ends lost 1 base and 8 bases respectively, with 12 bases between them. Here the CDR3 reads CASSLGEPLHEQFF. The CDR3 DNA reads TGTGCCAGCAGCTTAGGGGAACCTCTGCATGAGCAGTTCTTC.

The J gene is TRBJ1-6, the V gene TRBV2; perhaps TRBD1 as D (5 bases). The CDR3 totals 16 residues. Trimming cost V 0 bases and J 7 bases, with 13 bases left between them. The germline V gene has CDR1 SNHLY and CDR2 FYNNEI. The CDR3 coding sequence is TGTGCCAGCAGTGAAGCGGGGGGGAGAAACAATTCACCCCTCCACTTT. Translating gives CASSEAGGRNNSPLHF.

The rearrangement links TRBV19 to TRBJ2-7, with TRBD1 matching 10 bases. The germline gives CDR1 LNHDA, CDR2 SQIVND (reference sequence). V was clipped by 5 bases and J by 2 bases; unmatched bases: 6. This CDR3 is 15 amino acids long. CDR3 in DNA: TGTGCCAGTAGTGAGGACAGGGGGGGAACCTACGAGCAGTACTTC. Protein sequence: CASSEDRGGTYEQYF.

V gene TRBV7-6 combines with J gene TRBJ1-1; a weak D match, TRBD1 (5 bases). The CDR3 length is 15 residues. Germline V lookup: CDR1 SGHVS, CDR2 FNYEAQ. The V gene lost 5 bases and the J gene lost 2 bases, with 15 bases spanning the gap. The CDR3 sequence: CASSPGGSPNTEAFF. In DNA, the CDR3 is TGTGCCAGCAGCCCCGGGGGGTCTCCAAACACTGAAGCTTTCTTT. The variable domain in full, with the rest retrieved from reference TRBV7-6 and TRBJ1-1, is GAGVSQSPRYKVTKRGQDVALRCDPISGHVSLYWYRQALGQGPEFLTYFNYEAQQDKSGLPNDRFSAERPEGSISTLTIQRTEQRDSAMYRCASSPGGSPNTEAFFGQGTRLTVV.

The chain joins TRBV19 to TRBJ1-2; D is unclear. V dropped 10 bases and J dropped 4 bases, with 13 bases sitting between them. The CDR3 is 12 residues long. Germline CDR1 reads LNHDA; CDR2 reads SQIVND (reference sequence). The DNA of the CDR3 is TGTGCCACGCAAGGCGGAGCCTATGGCTACACCTTC. Its protein is CATQGGAYGYTF.

This clone was seen a few times. The V gene is TRBV7-2, the J gene TRBJ2-1; 9 bases match TRBD2. The CDR3 covers 16 residues. CDR1 is SGHTA, CDR2 FQGNSA, per germline. Trimming removed 5 bases from V and 2 bases from J; junction bases left unmatched: 7. The DNA for the CDR3 is TGTGCCAGCAGCCCGCGACTAGCGGAGACCTACAATGAGCAGTTCTTC. Encoded protein: CASSPRLAETYNEQFF. Full variable domain (outside the CDR3, taken from reference TRBV7-2 and TRBJ2-1): GAGVSQSPSNKVTEKGKDVELRCDPISGHTALYWYRQSLGQGLEFLIYFQGNSAPDKSGLPSDRFSAERTGGSVSTLTIQRTQQEDSAVYLCASSPRLAETYNEQFFGPGTRLTVL.

CDR3 loop: CASSPGGGLGTEAFF. CDR3 sequence (DNA): TGTGCCAGCTCACCAGGAGGGGGGCTAGGAACTGAAGCTTTCTTT. The chain carries TRBV18 and TRBJ1-1, with D possibly TRBD1 on 6 matching bases. V was pared by 2 bases and J by 5 bases, with 15 bases between. CDR3 size: 15 residues. The germline V gene encodes CDR1 KGHSH and CDR2 LQKENI.

The chain couples TRBV1 to TRBJ1-2; the table calls TRBD1, which could not be checked here. TRBV1 is flagged as a pseudogene. The CDR3 totals 16 residues. The CDR3 DNA is TGCACCAGCAGCCAAGATCTGGAAGACAGTAACTATGGCTACACCTTC. It translates to CTSSQDLEDSNYGYTF.

The J gene is TRBJ2-7, the V gene TRBV14, with unresolved D. Germline lookup yields CDR1 SGHDN and CDR2 FVKESK. The CDR3 has 13 residues. V gave up 0 bases and J gave up 3 bases, with 6 bases separating them. The DNA for the CDR3 is TGTGCCAGCAGCCAAGACAGAGTCTACGAGCAGTACTTC. Translation: CASSQDRVYEQYF.

This clone showed up just a few times. The CDR3 reads CASSSYNEQFF. The CDR3 region has the DNA TGTGCCAGCAGTTCTTACAATGAGCAGTTCTTC. The chain recombines TRBV5-6 with TRBJ2-1, with D unresolved. Trimming took 5 bases from V and 4 from J, leaving 4 bases between them. Germline V gene lookup returns CDR1 SGHDT and CDR2 YYEEEE. This CDR3 comprises 11 residues. The complete variable domain, with remaining parts taken from reference TRBV5-6 and TRBJ2-1, reads DAGVTQSPTHLIKTRGQQVTLRCSPKSGHDTVSWYQQALGQGPQFIFQYYEEEERQRGNFPDRFSGHQFPNYSSELNVNALLLGDSALYLCASSSYNEQFFGPGTRLTVL.

The chain couples TRBV30 to TRBJ2-6; D is tentatively TRBD1 or TRBD2 (5 bases each). This CDR3 is 17 amino acids long. Trimming shortened V by 1 base and J by 0 bases, and 13 bases separated the two germline ends. The germline gives CDR1 GTSNPN, CDR2 SVGIG (reference sequence). The CDR3 DNA is TGTGCCTGGAGTGCCTGGGACGGAGACTCTGGGGCCAACGTCCTGACTTTC. This encodes CAWSAWDGDSGANVLTF.

This chain connects TRBV5-6 to TRBJ1-2, with 7 positions matching TRBD1. The V segment lost 2 bases and the J segment 5 bases; nucleotides outside the gene matches: 6. The CDR3 runs to 14 residues. The germline V gene encodes CDR1 SGHDT and CDR2 YYEEEE. CDR3 residues: CASSLKGGWYGYTF. CDR3 nucleotides: TGTGCCAGCAGCTTAAAAGGGGGCTGGTATGGCTACACCTTC.

V and J are TRBV5-5 and TRBJ1-3; D not certain. This CDR3 comprises 14 residues. Per the germline V gene, CDR1 is SGHKS and CDR2 is YYEKEE (reference sequence). The CDR3 sequence: CATQRTLAGNTIYF. In DNA form, the CDR3 reads TGTGCTACACAACGGACCCTTGCTGGAAACACCATATATTTT.

The chain combines TRBV27 with TRBJ1-6, with D possibly TRBD1 on 6 matching bases. CDR3 length equals 15 residues. Trimming removed 2 bases at V and 9 bases at J, with 14 bases between. CDR1 and CDR2 from the germline V gene are MNHEY and SMNVEV (reference sequence). CDR3 amino acids: CASSLTAGARSPLHF. DNA for the CDR3: TGTGCCAGCAGTTTAACGGCGGGGGCGCGTTCACCCCTCCACTTT.

The gene calls are TRBV9 and TRBJ2-7; the match to TRBD1 covers 7 bases. The CDR3 consists of 14 residues. After removal of 0 bases from V and 3 bases from J, the junction contained 3 bases not matched to a gene. Germline-derived CDR1 and CDR2 are SGDLS and YYNGEE. The CDR3, as DNA: TGTGCCAGCAGCGTAGGGGACAGTCACTACGAGCAGTACTTC. The encoded protein is CASSVGDSHYEQYF.

This clone was recorded only once. The V and J genes are TRBV30 and TRBJ1-1; D is undetermined. Germline lookup yields CDR1 GTSNPN and CDR2 SVGIG (reference sequence). The ends were cut back, 0 bases at V and 0 bases at J, with 8 bases in the middle. CDR3 size: 14 residues. CDR3 nucleotide sequence: TGTGCCTGGAGTGTGACGCAGTTGAACACTGAAGCTTTCTTT. Protein: CAWSVTQLNTEAFF.

V gene TRBV6-5 combines with J gene TRBJ1-1; D is ambiguous. CDR1 MNHEY and CDR2 SVGAGI come from the germline V gene. The CDR3 totals 15 residues. The V gene lost 2 bases and the J gene lost 6 bases, with 16 bases spanning the gap. CDR3 sequence: CASSYRAASGAEAFF. The CDR3 DNA reads TGTGCCAGCAGTTACAGGGCGGCTTCTGGGGCTGAAGCTTTCTTT.

The DNA for the CDR3 is TGTGCCAGCAGCCAGGGGACAGGTTTCTCCTACGAGCAGTACTTC. It translates to CASSQGTGFSYEQYF. This chain connects TRBV7-9 to TRBJ2-7, with 8 positions matching TRBD1. The CDR3 runs to 15 residues. The V segment lost 5 bases and the J segment 0 bases; nucleotides outside the gene matches: 6. The germline V gene encodes CDR1 SEHNR and CDR2 FQNEAQ (reference sequence). The full variable domain, rest sourced from reference TRBV7-9 and TRBJ2-7, is DTGVSQNPRHKITKRGQNVTFRCDPISEHNRLYWYRQTLGQGPEFLTYFQNEAQLEKSRLLSDRFSAERPKGSFSTLEIQRTEQGDSAMYLCASSQGTGFSYEQYFGPGTRLTVT.

The rearrangement uses TRBV4-1 and TRBJ1-4, with D possibly being TRBD1 (6 bases). CDR3 length: 14 amino acids. The germline V gene has CDR1 MGHRA and CDR2 YSYEKL. V was shortened by 4 bases and J by 7 bases, with 13 bases between the two germline ends. The CDR3: CASSRPGGLEKLFF. CDR3 bases: TGCGCCAGCAGCCGTCCCGGGGGCCTTGAAAAACTGTTTTTT.

This clone was picked up a small number of times. The chain recombines TRBV5-6 with TRBJ1-2, with D perhaps matching TRBD1 (5 bases). The CDR3 spans 14 residues. The V end lost 6 bases, the J end lost 4 bases, and 16 bases lay between the germline ends. Germline V gives CDR1 SGHDT, CDR2 YYEEEE. In DNA, the CDR3 is TGTGCCAGCACCCTGGGGCAGGAACCCTATGGCTACACCTTC. It encodes CASTLGQEPYGYTF.

The chain combines TRBV20-1 with TRBJ2-3; D is ambiguous. The germline V gene has CDR1 DFQATT and CDR2 SNEGSKA (reference sequence). The CDR3 extends over 11 amino acids. V was cut by 0 bases and J by 8 bases, with 6 bases left in between. DNA for the CDR3: TGCAGTGCTAGAGAGCGCGTTACGCAGTATTTT. It translates to CSARERVTQYF.

The rearrangement links TRBV11-2 to TRBJ2-3; perhaps TRBD1 as D (5 bases). V lost 2 bases, J lost 1 base, and 7 bases lay in between. CDR1 SGHAT and CDR2 FQNNGV come from the germline V gene. This CDR3 has 14 amino acids. The CDR3 DNA reads TGTGCCAGCAGCTTATCACAGGGCACAGATACGCAGTATTTT. Translated, it gives CASSLSQGTDTQYF.

This chain connects TRBV7-9 to TRBJ1-4, with D possibly being TRBD1 (5 bases). Germline V CDR1 and CDR2: SEHNR, FQNEAQ (reference sequence). V lost 7 bases to trimming and J lost 1 base, with 13 bases between them. The CDR3 is made up of 15 amino acids. CDR3 protein: CASTPSGGTNEKLFF. Written as DNA, the CDR3 is TGTGCCAGCACCCCATCTGGGGGAACTAATGAAAAACTGTTTTTT.

The rearrangement links TRBV2 to TRBJ1-2, with D uncertain. There are 14 residues in the CDR3. Trimming shortened V by 6 bases and J by 0 bases, and 11 bases separated the two germline ends. Germline CDR1 is SNHLY and CDR2 is FYNNEI. This CDR3 reads CASRYGLSNYGYTF. CDR3 DNA sequence: TGTGCCAGCAGATACGGACTATCTAACTATGGCTACACCTTC.

V gene TRBV7-9 combines with J gene TRBJ1-2; weak D call: TRBD1 (5 bases). Germline CDR1 SEHNR, CDR2 FQNEAQ (reference sequence). The CDR3 covers 14 residues. V was pared by 5 bases and J by 5 bases, with 15 bases between. The CDR3 nucleotides are TGTGCCAGCAGCCCCGGGGCGTCTTCATATGGCTACACCTTC. The encoded protein is CASSPGASSYGYTF.